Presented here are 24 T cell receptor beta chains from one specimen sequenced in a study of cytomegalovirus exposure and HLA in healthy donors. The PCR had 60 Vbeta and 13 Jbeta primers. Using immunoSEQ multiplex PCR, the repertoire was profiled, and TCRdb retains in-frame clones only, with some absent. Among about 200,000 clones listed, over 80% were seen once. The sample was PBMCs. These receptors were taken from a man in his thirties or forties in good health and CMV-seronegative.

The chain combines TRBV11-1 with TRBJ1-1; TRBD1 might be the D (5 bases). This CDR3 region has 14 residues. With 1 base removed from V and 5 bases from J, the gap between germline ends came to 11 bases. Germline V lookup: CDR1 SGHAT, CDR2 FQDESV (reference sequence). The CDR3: CASSLVAGRTEAFF. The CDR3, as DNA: TGTGCCAGCAGCTTAGTCGCAGGGCGTACTGAAGCTTTCTTT.

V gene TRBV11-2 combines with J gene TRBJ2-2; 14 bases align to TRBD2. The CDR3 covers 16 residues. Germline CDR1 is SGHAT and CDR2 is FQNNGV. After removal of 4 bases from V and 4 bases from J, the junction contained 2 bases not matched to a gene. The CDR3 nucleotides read TGTGCCAGCAGCTGGGGACTAGCGGGAGCCACCGGGGAGCTGTTTTTT. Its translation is CASSWGLAGATGELFF.

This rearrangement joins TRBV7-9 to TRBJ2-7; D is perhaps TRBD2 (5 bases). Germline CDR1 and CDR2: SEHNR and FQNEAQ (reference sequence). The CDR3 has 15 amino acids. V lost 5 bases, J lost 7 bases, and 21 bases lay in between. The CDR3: CASSVDPPRGREQYF. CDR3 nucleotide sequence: TGTGCCAGCAGCGTAGACCCTCCACGGGGAAGGGAGCAGTACTTC.

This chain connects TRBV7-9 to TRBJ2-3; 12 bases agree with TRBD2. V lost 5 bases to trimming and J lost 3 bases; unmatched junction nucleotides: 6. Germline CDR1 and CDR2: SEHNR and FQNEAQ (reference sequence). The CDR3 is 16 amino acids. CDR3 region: CASSPTSGRRTDTQYF. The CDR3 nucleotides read TGTGCCAGCAGCCCCACTAGCGGGAGGAGAACAGATACGCAGTATTTT.

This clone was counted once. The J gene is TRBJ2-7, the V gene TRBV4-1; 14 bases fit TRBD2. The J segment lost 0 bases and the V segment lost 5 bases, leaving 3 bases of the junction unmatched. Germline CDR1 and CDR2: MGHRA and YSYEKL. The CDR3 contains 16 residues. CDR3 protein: CASSGLAGGGSYEQYF. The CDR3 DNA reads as TGCGCCAGCAGCGGACTAGCGGGAGGCGGCTCCTACGAGCAGTACTTC.

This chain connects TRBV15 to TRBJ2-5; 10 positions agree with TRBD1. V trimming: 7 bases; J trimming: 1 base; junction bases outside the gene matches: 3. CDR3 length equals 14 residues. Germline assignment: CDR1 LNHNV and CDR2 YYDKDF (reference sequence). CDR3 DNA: TGTGCCACCAACCGGGACAGGGGCCAAGAGACCCAGTACTTC. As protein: CATNRDRGQETQYF.

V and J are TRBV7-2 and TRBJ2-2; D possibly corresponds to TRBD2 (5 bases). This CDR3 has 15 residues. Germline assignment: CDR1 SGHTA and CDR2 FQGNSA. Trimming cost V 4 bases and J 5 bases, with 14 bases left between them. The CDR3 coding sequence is TGTGCCAGCAGCTCACTTACCCGGGGAACCGGGGAGCTGTTTTTT. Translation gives CASSSLTRGTGELFF.

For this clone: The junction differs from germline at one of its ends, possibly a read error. The CDR3 here is CASSYGRTGSYEQHF. The CDR3 nucleotides are TGTGCCAGCAGTTACGGGAGGACGGGATCCTACGAGCAGCACTTC. This sequence joins TRBV6-5 and TRBJ2-7, with a tentative D call TRBD2 (6 bases). In germline, CDR1 is MNHEY, CDR2 SVGAGI. There are 15 residues in the CDR3.

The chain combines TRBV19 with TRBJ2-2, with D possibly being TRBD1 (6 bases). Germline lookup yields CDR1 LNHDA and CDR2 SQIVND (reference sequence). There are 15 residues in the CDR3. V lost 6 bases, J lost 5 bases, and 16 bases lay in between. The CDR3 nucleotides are TGTGCCAGTAGCCCAGGGGCAGGGTGGACCGGGGAGCTGTTTTTT. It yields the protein CASSPGAGWTGELFF.

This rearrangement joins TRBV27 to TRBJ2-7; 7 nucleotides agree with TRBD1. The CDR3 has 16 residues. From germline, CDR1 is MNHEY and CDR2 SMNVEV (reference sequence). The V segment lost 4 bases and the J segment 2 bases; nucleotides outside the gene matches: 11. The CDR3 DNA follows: TGTGCCAGCAGTTCCCAAGGGGGCGAAGAAACCTACGAGCAGTACTTC. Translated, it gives CASSSQGGEETYEQYF.

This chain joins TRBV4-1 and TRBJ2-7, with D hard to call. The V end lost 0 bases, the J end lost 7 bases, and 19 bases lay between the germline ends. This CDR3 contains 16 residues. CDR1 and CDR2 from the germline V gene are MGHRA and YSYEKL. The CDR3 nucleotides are TGCGCCAGCAGCCAAGAATGGTTTATTGGCGCGGAAGAGCAGTACTTC. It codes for CASSQEWFIGAEEQYF.

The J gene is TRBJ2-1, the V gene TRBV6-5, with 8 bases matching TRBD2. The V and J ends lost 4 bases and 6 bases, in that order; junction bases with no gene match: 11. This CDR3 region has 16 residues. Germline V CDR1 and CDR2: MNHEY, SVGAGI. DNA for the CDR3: TGTGCCAGCAGTTGGGGAGGTCGGGGGGGCAGCAATGAGCAGTTCTTC. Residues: CASSWGGRGGSNEQFF.

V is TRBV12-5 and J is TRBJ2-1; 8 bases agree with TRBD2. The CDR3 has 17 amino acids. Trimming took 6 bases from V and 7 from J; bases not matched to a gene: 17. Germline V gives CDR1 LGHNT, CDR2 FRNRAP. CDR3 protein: CASGPAGRGDRWNEQFF. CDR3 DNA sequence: TGTGCTAGTGGCCCCGCAGGGCGGGGGGACCGCTGGAATGAGCAGTTCTTC.

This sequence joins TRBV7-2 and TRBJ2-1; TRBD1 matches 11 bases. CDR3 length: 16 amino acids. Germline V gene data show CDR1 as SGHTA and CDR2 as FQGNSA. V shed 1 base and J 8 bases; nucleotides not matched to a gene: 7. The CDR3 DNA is TGTGCCAGCAGCTTAGTGGGGACAGGGGGGAGCGATGAGCAGTTCTTC. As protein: CASSLVGTGGSDEQFF.

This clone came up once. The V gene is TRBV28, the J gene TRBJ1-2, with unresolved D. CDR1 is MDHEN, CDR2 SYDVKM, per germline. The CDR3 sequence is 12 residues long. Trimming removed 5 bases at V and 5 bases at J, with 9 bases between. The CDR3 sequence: CASSDRRYGYTF. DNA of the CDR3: TGTGCCAGCAGTGACCGGAGGTATGGCTACACCTTC.

The CDR3 nucleotides read TGTGCCTGGAGTCAACTAGGGCCTGTTGGCTACACCTTC. Protein product: CAWSQLGPVGYTF. V usage is TRBV30 and J usage is TRBJ1-2; unclear D gene. Trimming removed 2 bases from V and 7 bases from J, with 14 bases in between. CDR3 length equals 13 residues. Germline V gene lookup returns CDR1 GTSNPN and CDR2 SVGIG (reference sequence).

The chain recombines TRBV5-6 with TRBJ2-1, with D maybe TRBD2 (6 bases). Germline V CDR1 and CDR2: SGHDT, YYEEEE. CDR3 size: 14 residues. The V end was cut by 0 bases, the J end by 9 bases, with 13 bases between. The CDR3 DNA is TGTGCCAGCAGCTTGGGAGGGCGAGCGGGTGAGCAGTTCTTC. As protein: CASSLGGRAGEQFF.

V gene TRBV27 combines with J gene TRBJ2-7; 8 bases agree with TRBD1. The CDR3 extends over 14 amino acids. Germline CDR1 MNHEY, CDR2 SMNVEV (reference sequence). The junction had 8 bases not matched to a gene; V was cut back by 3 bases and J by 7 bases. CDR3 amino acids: CASSLGSGGREQYF. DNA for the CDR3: TGTGCCAGCAGTTTGGGGTCAGGGGGCAGGGAGCAGTACTTC.

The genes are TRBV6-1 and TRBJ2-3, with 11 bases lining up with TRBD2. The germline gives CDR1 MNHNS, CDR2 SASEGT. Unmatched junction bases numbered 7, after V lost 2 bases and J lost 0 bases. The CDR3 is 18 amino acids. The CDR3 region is CASSERGLAASSTDTQYF. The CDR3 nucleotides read TGTGCCAGCAGTGAACGGGGACTAGCGGCCTCTAGCACAGATACGCAGTATTTT.

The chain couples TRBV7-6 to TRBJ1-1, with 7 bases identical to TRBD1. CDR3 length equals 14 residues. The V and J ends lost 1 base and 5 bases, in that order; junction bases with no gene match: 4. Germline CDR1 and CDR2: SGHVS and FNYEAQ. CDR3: CASSLEGAGTEAFF. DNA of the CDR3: TGTGCCAGCAGCTTAGAGGGGGCGGGGACTGAAGCTTTCTTT.

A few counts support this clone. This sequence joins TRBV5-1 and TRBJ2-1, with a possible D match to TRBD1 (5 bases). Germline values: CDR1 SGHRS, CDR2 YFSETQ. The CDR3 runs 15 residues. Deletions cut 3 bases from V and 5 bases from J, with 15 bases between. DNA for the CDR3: TGCGCCAGCAGCTCCCGTTGGTCACAGGACAATGAGCAGTTCTTC. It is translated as CASSSRWSQDNEQFF.

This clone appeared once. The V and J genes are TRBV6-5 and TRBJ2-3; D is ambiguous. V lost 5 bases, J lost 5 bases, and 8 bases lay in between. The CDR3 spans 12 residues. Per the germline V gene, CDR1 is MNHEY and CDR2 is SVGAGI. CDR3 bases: TGTGCCAGCAGTGACCGGAGAGATACGCAGTATTTT. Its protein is CASSDRRDTQYF.

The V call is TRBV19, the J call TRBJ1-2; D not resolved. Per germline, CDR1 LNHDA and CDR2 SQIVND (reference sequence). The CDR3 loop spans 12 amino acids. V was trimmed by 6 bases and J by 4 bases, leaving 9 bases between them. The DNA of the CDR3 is TGTGCCAGTAGGCCAGGTCGCTATGGCTACACCTTC. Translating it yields CASRPGRYGYTF.

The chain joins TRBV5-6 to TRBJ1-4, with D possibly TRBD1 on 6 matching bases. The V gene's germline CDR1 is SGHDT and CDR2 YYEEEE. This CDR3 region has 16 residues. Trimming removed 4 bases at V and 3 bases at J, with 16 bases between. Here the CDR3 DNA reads TGTGCCAGCAGCGGCACAGGGTTCATGGCTAATGAAAAACTGTTTTTT. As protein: CASSGTGFMANEKLFF.